This T cell receptor beta chain was recorded in a study of PD-1 blockade in classical Hodgkin lymphoma (TCRdb year 2020). Regarding the study in general: Nivolumab dosing was 3 mg/kg intravenously every 2 weeks, continuing until either disease progression or unacceptable toxicity. To define a peripheral blood immune signature of response to PD-1 blockade in classical Hodgkin lymphoma, the study combined TCR beta sequencing with CyTOF.

What the study reported, not specific to this receptor: Patients starting nivolumab less than 1 year after ASCT had lower diversity and were excluded from later analyses to avoid confounding by immune reconstitution. Baseline diversity similar to that of newly diagnosed patients was observed in trial patients achieving complete response, whereas significantly lower diversity was observed in partial responders and progressors. By C4D1, a significant rise was seen in CD4+ TCR diversity but not in CD8+ TCR diversity (p=0.0027 vs p=0.16), and the rise was most apparent among complete responders (p=0.02). Newly diagnosed patients were reported to have lower baseline TCR diversity than healthy donors, and relapsed/refractory patients were reported to have lower baseline TCR diversity still. The study covered only a single clinical trial cohort, and the causes of the repertoire differences, possibly disease activity or prior therapy, were still not defined.

Reading the germline V gene (reference sequence) gives CDR1 MNHNY and CDR2 SVGAGI. Taken from cysteine to phenylalanine, the CDR3 has 14 residues. Only the CDR3 part of the read is kept: 42 bases, read in frame from the first base. V and J are truncated by 6 bases and 2 bases respectively, leaving an intervening sequence of 14 bases. On this clone itself: Its antigen target is currently unknown. No base quality values were provided; no much bigger clone lies one nucleotide off.

The sample's time point, from its label and the paper: cycle 2 day 1 (C2D1) of nivolumab. Every trial patient had relapsed after autologous stem cell transplantation, and cohorts A, B and C differed in prior brentuximab vedotin exposure. The trial cohort was composed of about 60 patients with relapsed/refractory classical Hodgkin lymphoma, for whom complete response, partial response or progressive disease was recorded as best overall response. Single-agent nivolumab was administered to trial patients in the multi-cohort phase II CheckMate 205 trial. An independent review committee assessed best overall response by applying the 2007 International Working Group response criteria. Trial PBMCs were collected just before the start of nivolumab (C1D1) and during therapy at cycle 2 day 1 and cycle 4 day 1. After peripheral blood was drawn into 8 mL Vacutainer Cell Preparation Tubes, PBMCs were isolated by centrifugation and then cryopreserved.

The Qiagen DNeasy kit was used to extract genomic DNA both from unsorted PBMCs and from the negatively selected CD4+ and CD8+ fractions. Amplification of TCR beta CDR3 regions was done by immunoSEQ multiplex PCR with primers that anneal to V and J segments. A synthetic immune receptor repertoire was used to minimize amplification bias, and remaining bias was computationally removed after sequencing. Turning to the authors' computational methods: Repertoire diversity was quantified as the Shannon entropy index using custom Python scripts. The unsorted, CD4+ and CD8+ repertoires were each analyzed separately, with the exception of combined analyses, where CD4+ and CD8+ sequences were merged in silico. A clone counted as expanded when the clone's frequency after treatment rose at least 2-fold relative to C1D1, and clones undetected at baseline were given a pseudocount of 0.5. Clones with 0 or 1 copy at C1D1 were classified as singleton clones, and clones with 2 or more copies were classified as non-singleton clones. Clones expanded in unsorted samples were labelled as CD4+, CD8+ or unknown by matching protein sequences in sorted samples from the same patient. Wilcoxon tests were applied to paired samples to test diversity changes from C1D1 to C4D1. In its TCRdb copy, this immuneACCESS table keeps in-frame sequences only and misses some clones. Where compared with another copy, unresolved V genes explain less than half of these, and the others have no known cause. That table furnishes V, J and clone size, whereas the DNA furnished D and trimming. This sample comprises about 90,000 clones, approximately 92% of them detected only once. Clones ranked in the top ten supply around 10% of the sample.

This receptor chain uses TRBV6-6 and TRBJ2-7; D gene: possibly TRBD2, on 5 matching bases. The TCR comes from a human donor with classical Hodgkin lymphoma. The specimen was peripheral blood mononuclear cells (PBMCs), collected before the second cycle of nivolumab. The DNA sequence is TGTGCCAGCAGCCCAGGAGGTTTTACCTACGAGCAGTACTTC. Translated, it reads CASSPGGFTYEQYF.